This TCR beta chain was observed in a study of neurological immune-mediated disorders. The CDR3 has 15 amino acids. V lost 6 bases and J lost 2; bases outside the gene matches: 7. Germline V gene lookup returns CDR1 ENHRY and CDR2 SYGVKD. This clonotype was recorded at least ten times. The antigen remains undetermined. The study, taken as a whole, reports: Phylogenetic grouping assigned the repertoires of 18 of 34 multiple sclerosis patients to a single related-CDR3 cluster, which may represent a signature.

One entry per CDR3 protein results from TCRdb running MiXCR on the 5' RACE reads. The repertoire holds roughly 65,000 distinct CDR3 sequences, with approximately 3.7% as singletons. The V gene is TRBV10-3, the J gene TRBJ2-3, with 8 bases aligning to TRBD1. This TCR was recovered from a man in his forties or fifties with multiple sclerosis. The specimen sequenced was PBMCs. The CDR3 DNA reads as TGTGCCATCAGAAACGACAGGGGATTCACAGATACGCAGTATTTT. It specifies CAIRNDRGFTDTQYF.